The clone carrying this TCR beta chain was counted only a few times. As yet, its antigen is unknown. This specimen comes from a study of post-analysis software for immune sequencing data. Whole-study results and caveats: Five TRBV segments (TRBV5-6, TRBV5-1 and TRBV20-1 among them) occurred more frequently in patients than in controls.

TCR beta cDNA libraries included unique molecular identifiers. Each CDR3 protein gets one entry after TCRdb re-called the PCR reads with MiXCR. The sample lists fewer than 550,000 distinct CDR3 sequences; 30% to 40% were seen once. Per the germline V gene, CDR1 is ENHRY and CDR2 is SYGVKD. The CDR3 totals 14 residues. Losses at the gene ends were 7 bases for V and 5 bases for J; bases not matched to a gene: 6. The chain couples TRBV10-3 to TRBJ2-7; TRBD1 aligns across 12 bases. The source of this sequence is a girl aged 2-17 years with multiple sclerosis. Sequencing was done on a sample of blood. The CDR3 DNA is TGTGCCATCAATCCGGGACAGGGGGCCGACGAGCAGTACTTC. It translates to CAINPGQGADEQYF.